Presented here are 20 T cell receptor beta chains from one specimen sequenced in a study of T cell repertoires in cytomegalovirus infection. Via MiXCR, TCRdb re-called the reads, giving one row per CDR3 protein. The sample shows 200,000 to 250,000 distinct CDR3 sequences, approximately 24% of them seen only once. Sequences were obtained from CD8+ T cells from PBMCs. The receptors stem from a human donor in good health (CMV status not recorded). Some clones in this sample may be carry-over from other donors' samples.

This sequence joins TRBV20-1 and TRBJ2-2; 11 positions match TRBD2. Germline V lookup: CDR1 DFQATT, CDR2 SNEGSKA (reference sequence). V gave up 5 bases and J gave up 7 bases; unmatched junction bases: 12. The CDR3 spans 16 residues. CDR3 loop: CSAVRVAGGPIGELFF. The CDR3 region has the DNA TGCAGTGCTGTGAGGGTAGCGGGGGGGCCGATCGGGGAGCTGTTTTTT.

J is TRBJ1-1 and V is TRBV3-1; no definite D call. Germline assignment: CDR1 LGHDT and CDR2 YNNKEL (reference sequence). This CDR3 contains 13 residues. V was shortened by 1 base and J by 6 bases, with 9 bases between the two germline ends. DNA of the CDR3: TGTGCCAGCAGCCAAGGAACGTCTCCTGAAGCTTTCTTT. This sequence encodes CASSQGTSPEAFF. The full variable domain, with the rest looked up from reference TRBV3-1 and TRBJ1-1, is DTAVSQTPKYLVTQMGNDKSIKCEQNLGHDTMYWYKQDSKKFLKIMFSYNNKELIINETVPNRFSPKSPDKAHLNLHINSLELGDSAVYFCASSQGTSPEAFFGQGTRLTVV.

Points on this clonotype: Since a much larger clone is just one base distant, this may be a read error. The V and J genes are TRBV7-6 and TRBJ2-2; D is uncertain. This CDR3 region has 14 residues. V was pared by 2 bases and J by 1 base, with 5 bases between. Germline-derived CDR1 and CDR2 are SGHVS and FNYEAQ. The CDR3 reads CASSLLGNTGELFF. The DNA of the CDR3 is TGTGCCAGCAGCTTACTAGGGAACACCGGGGAGCTGTTTTTT.

In this sample, this clonotype turned up a few times. Given a much more abundant clone one base away, this may be a read error. The chain uses TRBV2 and TRBJ1-2, with 7 nucleotides matching TRBD1. The CDR3 extends over 14 amino acids. Germline CDR1 SNHLY, CDR2 FYNNEI. V was pared by 1 base and J by 4 bases, with 3 bases of the junction left unmatched. As DNA, the CDR3 is TGTGCCAGCAGTGAAGGGCAGGGGGGCTATGGCTACACCTTC. Encoded protein: CASSEGQGGYGYTF.

CDR3 coding DNA: TGTGCCAGCAGCTTGCGCAGGGAAGCCGGGGAGCTGTTTTTT. Translating it yields CASSLRREAGELFF. The chain has TRBV5-5 and TRBJ2-2; possibly TRBD1 for D (5 bases). CDR1 and CDR2 from the germline V gene are SGHKS and YYEKEE (reference sequence). This CDR3 region has 14 residues. Deletions cut 1 base from V and 6 bases from J, with 10 bases between.

A few counts support this clonotype. The chain uses TRBV28 and TRBJ2-7, with a weak D call TRBD1 (5 bases). The germline V and J ends were trimmed by 6 bases and 2 bases, with 23 bases remaining between them. CDR3 length equals 17 residues. The germline V gene encodes CDR1 MDHEN and CDR2 SYDVKM. The CDR3 bases are TGTGCCAGCAGCCGCAGGGCGGACCGCTATAGGACCTACGAGCAGTACTTC. Translation gives CASSRRADRYRTYEQYF. Filled out from reference TRBV28 and TRBJ2-7, the complete variable domain reads DVKVTQSSRYLVKRTGEKVFLECVQDMDHENMFWYRQDPGLGLRLIYFSYDVKMKEKGDIPEGYSVSREKKERFSLILESASTNQTSMYLCASSRRADRYRTYEQYFGPGTRLTVT.

In its sample, this clonotype was seen a few times. The rearrangement joins TRBV6-5 to TRBJ2-5; D may be TRBD2 (6 bases). The ends were cut back, 5 bases at V and 3 bases at J, with 19 bases in the middle. The CDR3 consists of 16 residues. Germline CDR1 MNHEY, CDR2 SVGAGI. The CDR3 coding sequence is TGTGCCAGCAGTAACACCAGGGCGCCGGGGGAAGAGACCCAGTACTTC. Protein product: CASSNTRAPGEETQYF.

The V call is TRBV20-1, the J call TRBJ2-1; D is tentatively TRBD1 or TRBD2 (5 bases each). CDR3 length: 14 residues. Trimming left V 5 bases short and J 8 bases short, with 19 bases between. CDR1 and CDR2 from the germline V gene are DFQATT and SNEGSKA (reference sequence). The CDR3 DNA follows: TGCAGTGCTCCCCTCACTGTCCGGGGCGATGAGCAGTTCTTC. This sequence encodes CSAPLTVRGDEQFF.

This clonotype turned up a few times. CDR3: CASSYKTGLGYEQYF. The CDR3 bases are TGTGCCAGCAGCTACAAGACAGGGTTAGGTTACGAGCAGTACTTC. V gene TRBV28 combines with J gene TRBJ2-7; 7 bases agree with TRBD1. The CDR3 sequence is 15 residues long. The germline V gene encodes CDR1 MDHEN and CDR2 SYDVKM. The V segment lost 6 bases and the J segment 4 bases; nucleotides outside the gene matches: 12.

The rearrangement uses TRBV6-2 or TRBV6-3 and TRBJ2-1; no clear D gene. This CDR3 has 12 amino acids. Germline CDR1 and CDR2: MNHEY and SVGEGT. Deletions cut 4 bases from V and 5 bases from J, with 6 bases between. CDR3: CASSFNHNEQFF. The CDR3 DNA sequence: TGTGCCAGCAGTTTCAACCACAATGAGCAGTTCTTC.

This clonotype showed up many times. The rearrangement links TRBV7-6 to TRBJ2-5, with 7 bases aligning to TRBD1. CDR3 length equals 14 residues. Germline CDR1 SGHVS, CDR2 FNYEAQ. With V trimmed by 8 bases and J by 3 bases, 9 bases remained unmatched. This CDR3 reads CASGATGAEETQYF. As DNA, the CDR3 is TGTGCCAGCGGGGCAACAGGGGCCGAAGAGACCCAGTACTTC. Combining the CDR3 with reference TRBV7-6 and TRBJ2-5 gives the whole variable domain GAGVSQSPRYKVTKRGQDVALRCDPISGHVSLYWYRQALGQGPEFLTYFNYEAQQDKSGLPNDRFSAERPEGSISTLTIQRTEQRDSAMYRCASGATGAEETQYFGPGTRLLVL.

Only a few counts were recorded for this clonotype. V usage is TRBV5-1 and J usage is TRBJ2-1; TRBD2 is a possible D gene (6 bases). The length of the CDR3 is 13 residues. Germline CDR1 and CDR2: SGHRS and YFSETQ. V gave up 2 bases and J gave up 12 bases, with 15 bases separating them. In DNA, the CDR3 is TGCGCCAGCAGCTTCAGCTGGGGGGATTGGCAGTTCTTC. Amino acids: CASSFSWGDWQFF.

At least ten counts were recorded for this clonotype. J is TRBJ1-5 and V is TRBV12-3 or TRBV12-4; a weak D match, TRBD1 (5 bases). V was shortened by 6 bases and J by 5 bases, with 14 bases between the two germline ends. There are 14 residues in the CDR3. The CDR3 nucleotides read TGTGCCAGCAGCCTTGGGGGGGGAGATCAGCCCCAGCATTTT. Amino acid sequence: CASSLGGGDQPQHF.

This clonotype showed up just a few times. The chain recombines TRBV7-8 with TRBJ2-3; 9 positions agree with TRBD2. CDR3 size: 17 residues. Trimming removed 4 bases from V and 6 bases from J; junction bases left unmatched: 14. CDR1 SGHVS and CDR2 FQNEAQ come from the germline V gene. The CDR3 region is CASSSPPSGVWWDTQYF. Here the CDR3 DNA reads TGTGCCAGCAGCTCCCCCCCTAGCGGGGTTTGGTGGGATACGCAGTATTTT.

The sample holds a few counts of this clonotype. The chain has TRBV20-1 and TRBJ1-2; D unclear. The CDR3 runs 15 residues. Germline loops: CDR1 DFQATT, CDR2 SNEGSKA (reference sequence). The V end was cut by 0 bases, the J end by 1 base, with 12 bases between. The CDR3 here is CSARDKGDFNYGYTF. The CDR3 nucleotides read TGCAGTGCTAGAGATAAGGGAGATTTTAACTATGGCTACACCTTC.

This clonotype was picked up a small number of times. The V gene is TRBV9, the J gene TRBJ2-4; D unclear. CDR3 length: 13 residues. Germline V gives CDR1 SGDLS, CDR2 YYNGEE. Trimming left V 3 bases short and J 4 bases short, with 8 bases between. CDR3 sequence reads: CASSDSQKNIQYF. DNA for the CDR3: TGTGCCAGCAGCGACAGTCAGAAAAACATTCAGTACTTC.

This clonotype was counted only a few times. The chain uses TRBV28 and TRBJ2-3, with a tentative D call TRBD1 (6 bases). V was trimmed by 4 bases and J by 4 bases, leaving 15 bases between them. Per germline, CDR1 MDHEN and CDR2 SYDVKM. CDR3 length: 15 residues. CDR3 in DNA: TGTGCCAGCAGTTCGGGGACATACGCGCCAGATACGCAGTATTTT. Amino acid sequence: CASSSGTYAPDTQYF.

As for this clonotype: It is unclear where the CDR3 begins or ends on the DNA, so no DNA is shown, and the CDR3 is as TCRdb lists it. The J gene is TRBJ1-1, the V gene TRBV5-1; the D call of TRBD1 is as the table states it, not checked on the DNA. Per the germline V gene, CDR1 is SGHRS and CDR2 is YFSETQ. Termini included, the CDR3 measures 15 amino acids. The CDR3 region is CASRSDLSWDTEAFF.

This rearrangement joins TRBV11-1 to TRBJ2-3; 9 nucleotides agree with TRBD1. Per the germline V gene, CDR1 is SGHAT and CDR2 is FQDESV (reference sequence). This CDR3 spans 13 amino acids. Trimming at V came to 6 bases and at J to 9 bases, leaving 7 bases not matched to a gene. This CDR3 is CASSFSGTGTQYF. The CDR3 DNA sequence: TGTGCCAGCAGTTTCTCCGGGACAGGGACGCAGTATTTT.

This rearrangement joins TRBV5-4 to TRBJ1-1; weak D call: TRBD1 (5 bases). The germline gives CDR1 SGHNT, CDR2 YYREEE (reference sequence). Trimming removed 0 bases at V and 4 bases at J, with 16 bases between. The CDR3 spans 16 residues. In nucleotides, the CDR3 is TGTGCCAGCAGCTTGGCCCCACAGGCGACCGGCACTGAAGCTTTCTTT. It is translated as CASSLAPQATGTEAFF. The full variable domain, its missing parts supplied by reference TRBV5-4 and TRBJ1-1, is ETGVTQSPTHLIKTRGQQVTLRCSSQSGHNTVSWYQQALGQGPQFIFQYYREEENGRGNFPPRFSGLQFPNYSSELNVNALELDDSALYLCASSLAPQATGTEAFFGQGTRLTVV.